A selection of T cell receptor beta chains follows, all from one sample in a study of glioma-infiltrating T cells. MiXCR was run by TCRdb on the multiplex PCR reads, yielding one entry per CDR3 protein. The table has under 200,000 distinct CDR3 sequences, 30% to 40% seen once. Sequenced: glioma tissue, nonneoplastic brain tissue, or PBMCs (not recorded which). These receptor sequences come from a human donor with low-grade glioma or glioblastoma, undergoing nonglioma brain surgery, or in good health (not recorded which). Both conserved end residues are part of each CDR3. A D gene is named only where the DNA matches it firmly. The size field is filled for only some rows; it gives once, few, many or a size class.

clone_size j_call v_call d_call cdr3_aa cdr3_nt
many TRBJ2-1 TRBV28 TRBD2 CASSGTSGNEQFF TGTGCCAGCAGCGGGACTAGCGGAAATGAGCAGTTCTTC
many TRBJ2-7 TRBV28 . CASSQGLTYEQYF TGTGCCAGCAGCCAGGGACTGACCTACGAGCAGTACTTC
many TRBJ2-1 TRBV7-9 . CASSHLLGSGYNEQFF TGTGCCAGCAGCCACCTCCTTGGTAGCGGTTACAATGAGCAGTTCTTC
many TRBJ1-1 TRBV27 . CASRGTPGGAGIVAEAFF TGTGCCAGCAGGGGAACTCCAGGAGGGGCAGGCATCGTCGCTGAAGCTTTCTTT
many TRBJ1-1 TRBV4-1 . CASSFDQGTEAFF TGCGCCAGCAGCTTTGACCAGGGTACTGAAGCTTTCTTT
many TRBJ1-2 TRBV2 . CASSVSQNYGYTF TGTGCCAGCAGTGTTAGTCAGAACTATGGCTACACCTTC
many TRBJ2-1 TRBV4-3 TRBD2 CASSQQIAGGYNEQFF TGCGCCAGCAGCCAACAAATAGCGGGAGGCTACAATGAGCAGTTCTTC
many TRBJ2-1 TRBV20-1 TRBD2 CSAQREYNEQFF TGCAGTGCCCAGCGGGAGTACAATGAGCAGTTCTTC
many TRBJ2-4 TRBV28 . CASSRLTTLRNIQYF TGTGCCAGCAGTCGTCTGACTACCCTTCGGAACATTCAGTACTTC
. TRBJ2-1 TRBV4-3 TRBD2 CAISQDLGTSGSFHYNEHFF TGCGCCATCAGCCAAGATTTGGGGACTAGCGGGAGCTTTCACTACAATGAGCATTTCTTC
. TRBJ2-1 TRBV5-1 TRBD2 CASSLGLASYNEQFF TGCGCCAGCAGCTTGGGACTAGCCTCCTACAATGAGCAGTTCTTC
many TRBJ2-7 TRBV27 TRBD1 CASSLKGQGAYEQYF TGTGCCAGCAGTTTAAAAGGACAGGGGGCATACGAGCAGTACTTC
. TRBJ2-3 TRBV9 TRBD1 CASSTGTGVTDTQYF TGTGCCAGCAGTACTGGGACAGGGGTAACAGATACGCAGTATTTT
many TRBJ1-6 TRBV6-5 . CASSYSGHLNNSPLHF TGTGCCAGCAGTTACTCGGGACACCTAAATAATTCACCCCTCCACTTT
many TRBJ2-5 TRBV6-1 . CASSEWDREETQYF TGTGCCAGCAGTGAATGGGACCGAGAAGAGACCCAGTACTTC
many TRBJ2-7 TRBV10-3 . CAISEPRTGIYEQYF TGTGCCATCAGTGAGCCCCGGACCGGCATTTACGAGCAGTACTTC
. TRBJ2-7 TRBV12-3/TRBV12-4 . CASSPAGRQGEQYF TGTGCCAGTTCGCCCGCGGGGAGACAGGGCGAGCAGTACTTC